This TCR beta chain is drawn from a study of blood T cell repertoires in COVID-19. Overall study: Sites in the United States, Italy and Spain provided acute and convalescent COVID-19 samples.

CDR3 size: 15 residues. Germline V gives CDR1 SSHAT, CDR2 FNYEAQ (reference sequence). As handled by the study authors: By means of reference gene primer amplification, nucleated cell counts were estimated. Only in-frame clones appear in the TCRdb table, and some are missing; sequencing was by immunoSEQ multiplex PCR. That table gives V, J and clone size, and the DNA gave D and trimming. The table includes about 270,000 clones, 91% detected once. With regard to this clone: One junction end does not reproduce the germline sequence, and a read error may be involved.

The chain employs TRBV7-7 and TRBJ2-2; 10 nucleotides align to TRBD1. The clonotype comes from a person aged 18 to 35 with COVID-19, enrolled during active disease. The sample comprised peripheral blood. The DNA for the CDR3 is TGTGCTAGCAGCGTGACAGGGGGCGCGGCCGGGGAGCTGTTTTTT. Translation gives CASSVTGGAAGELFF.